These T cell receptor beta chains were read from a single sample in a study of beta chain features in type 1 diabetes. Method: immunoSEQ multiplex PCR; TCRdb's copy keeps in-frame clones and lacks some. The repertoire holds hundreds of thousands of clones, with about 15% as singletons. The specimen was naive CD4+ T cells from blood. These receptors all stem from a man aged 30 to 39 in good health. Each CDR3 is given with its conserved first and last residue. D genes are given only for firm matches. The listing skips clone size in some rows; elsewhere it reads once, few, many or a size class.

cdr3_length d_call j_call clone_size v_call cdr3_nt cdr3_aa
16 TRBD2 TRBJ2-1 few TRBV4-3 TGCGCCAGCAGCCAAGACGTAGGACTAGCGGGAGATGAGCAGTTCTTC CASSQDVGLAGDEQFF
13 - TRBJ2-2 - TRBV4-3 TGCGCCAGCAGCAAAATAGGGGCCGGGGAGCTGTTTTTT CASSKIGAGELFF
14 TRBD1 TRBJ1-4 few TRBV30 TGTGCCTGGACCGCACTCGGACAGGGGGAAAAACTGTTTTTT CAWTALGQGEKLFF
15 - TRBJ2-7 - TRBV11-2 TGTGCCAGCAGCTTAATTAAGCGCCGGACTTACGAGCAGTACTTC CASSLIKRRTYEQYF
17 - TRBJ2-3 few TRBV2 TGTGCCAGCAGGGCACTTCTTGCCGCAGCTAGCACAGATACGCAGTATTTT CASRALLAAASTDTQYF
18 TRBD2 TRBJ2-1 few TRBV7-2 TGTGCCAGCAGCCACCTGAGACTAGCTCAGAGCTCCTACAATGAGCAGTTCTTC CASSHLRLAQSSYNEQFF
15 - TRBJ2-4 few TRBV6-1 TGTGCCAGCAGTGAAGGGGTGACGGAGAAAAACATTCAGTACTTC CASSEGVTEKNIQYF
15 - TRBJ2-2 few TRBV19 TGTGCCAGTAGTGCGGGACTTTCGAACACCGGGGAGCTGTTTTTT CASSAGLSNTGELFF
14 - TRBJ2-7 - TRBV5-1 TGCGCCAGCAGTTCGAAGTGGGGTATCTACGAGCAGTACTTC CASSSKWGIYEQYF
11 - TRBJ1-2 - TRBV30 TGTGCCTGGAGTGGTCTTGGGGGCTACACCTTC CAWSGLGGYTF
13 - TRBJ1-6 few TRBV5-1 TGCGCCAGCAGCTTGGGTGGAGGTTCACCCCTCCACTTT CASSLGGGSPLHF
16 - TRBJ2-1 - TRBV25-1 TGTGCCAGCAGTGAGAACAGGGGAGGCTCCTACAATGAGCAGTTCTTC CASSENRGGSYNEQFF